This TCR beta chain was profiled in a study of T cells in localized non-small cell lung cancer. Trimming took 8 bases from V and 7 from J, leaving 21 bases between them. Germline V gene lookup returns CDR1 MNHNS and CDR2 SASEGT. This CDR3 spans 15 amino acids. TCRdb's copy holds only in-frame clones and misses some; the assay was immunoSEQ multiplex PCR. The sample holds about 45,000 clones, around 90% seen once. This clonotype was sampled from a woman between 35 and 70 years old with stage II lung adenocarcinoma. The sequencing used PBMCs, collected before any cancer treatment. The J gene is TRBJ1-5, the V gene TRBV6-1; tentatively, D is TRBD1 (5 bases). The DNA for the CDR3 is TGTGCCAGCCTCTATAGAGGGCCGCCAGGGCAGCCCCAGCATTTT. It is translated as CASLYRGPPGQPQHF.